The following is a TCR beta chain sequence with its context. Its specific antigen is unknown. Qualities for individual bases were not recorded, and no much larger clone is one base off. In total, approximately 690 healthy bone marrow donors made up the cohort. Cohort members were all nominally healthy when sampled, although unrecorded immune exposures were likely present. The donor tested CMV seronegative, placing the donor among the 300 to 400 seronegative members of the cohort. A peripheral blood sample was collected from each donor, and TCR beta sequencing was performed on peripheral blood mononuclear cells. Genomic DNA extraction from the blood cell samples was performed with the Qiagen DNeasy Blood Extraction Kit. As encoded in the germline V gene (reference sequence), CDR1 is SEHNR while CDR2 is FQNEAQ. The CDR3 runs 16 amino acids, cysteine and phenylalanine included. CDR3 DNA only is kept here, 48 bases in frame from base 1. V sheds 3 bases and J sheds 3 bases, leaving 18 bases between their ends.

Preparation of the library involved the immunoSEQ multiplex PCR assay. A mixture of 60 forward primers for TCR Vbeta segments and 13 reverse primers for TCR Jbeta segments was used in the multiplex PCR. The CDR3 region of rearranged TCR beta genes was amplified from genomic DNA by a multiplex PCR assay. Amplified TCR beta libraries were sequenced as 87-base-pair reads on the Illumina HiSeq System. The study's own analysis went as follows. In a later analysis, about 80 million unique TCR beta chains were counted across the roughly 610 repertoires, and about 9.9 million of these chains were shared by at least two donors. A nearest-neighbor algorithm error-corrected the raw reads and collapsed the reads into unique sequences, merging closely related sequences to remove PCR and sequencing errors. CDR3 sequences were aligned to IMGT reference sequences to assign V, D and J gene segments. For a sequence to be retained, a match of at least six nucleotides was required to both a V gene segment and a J gene segment. Rearrangements were classified as productive when the CDR3 lacked stop codons and remained in frame with V and J, and all other rearrangements were classified as non-productive. Following IMGT convention, CDR3 was defined as the stretch from the second conserved V-encoded cysteine up to the conserved J-encoded phenylalanine. The earlier analysis of 587 of the donors excluded any sequence lacking an unambiguous match to a single V gene segment. In an earlier analysis of approximately 550 of the donors, V segments were called functional above 56.7% productive rearrangements and were called segregating when the between-donor standard deviation exceeded 5%. To diagnose cytomegalovirus status from the catalog of TCR beta chain sequences, a statistical classification framework was built. V and J gene assignment, in a later analysis, came from comparing TCR nucleotide sequences with IMGT/GENE-DB human TR gene sequences. In a later analysis, CDR3 sequences and most-parsimonious VDJ recombination scenarios were assigned using the TCRdist pipeline. In a later analysis, each TCR beta chain was defined by its CDR3 amino acid sequence together with its V-gene family, and reads without a unique V-gene family were excluded. A later analysis removed 592 highly shared, low-generation-probability nucleotide sequences to deal with suspected cross-contamination and a sequencing artifact. In a later analysis, a clonal expansion index was calculated for each public chain from normalized within-repertoire ranks of inferred template counts. A later analysis computed generation probabilities with a VDJ recombination model fitted to out-of-frame rearrangements, and checked the results against IGoR. In a later analysis, TCR-TCR, TCR-HLA and TCR-CMV co-occurrence was scored with hypergeometric tests, and a repertoire-size bias correction was applied to TCR pairs. False discovery rates were estimated in a later analysis by permuting HLA or CMV assignments 20 times. In a later analysis, co-occurring TCRs were grouped with DBSCAN, and TCRdist sequence similarity was added when clustering was performed within HLA-allele-positive subsets. Repertoires with fewer than 30,000 or more than 120,000 public chains were left out of co-occurrence clustering, as were about 5 repertoires with anomalous nucleotide sharing. Not all clones reach the TCRdb copy of this immuneACCESS table, which keeps in-frame sequences only. Checked studies attribute under half of the gap to unresolved V genes and leave the rest unexplained. D and trimming were read from the DNA, whereas the V and J calls and clone size are those reported in that table. The sample data list 120,000 to 150,000 clones, and roughly 88% of these were observed just once. Roughly 0.5% of the sample rests with the top ten.

This sample is part of a study of cytomegalovirus exposure and HLA in healthy donors (dated by TCRdb to about 2017). In the study overall: An earlier analysis of 587 of the donors reported 276 Gb of sequence data and 100 million to 120 million unique TCR beta sequences obtained from some 200 million T cells. Four or five DR-DQ haplotypes were handled as single units for association and clustering, since linkage in the cohort was strong. Donor age, sex, ethnicity and CMV serostatus were compiled together with the repertoire data. Among the roughly 400 genotyped donors, approximately 82% belonged to the genetic ancestry cluster associated with self-reported Caucasian donors. To predict cytomegalovirus infection status, the study combined high-throughput TCR immunosequencing, statistical association of individual TCRs with disease status, and machine learning. In addition to the first cohort of 500 to 850 subjects, a separate validation cohort of approximately 120 different subjects was used. Around 320 gigabases of sequencing data and approximately 85 million unique TCR sequences were included in an early release covering over 600 HLA-typed donors. All discovery cohort repertoires had been generated using a single sequencing platform. The later analysis used no new phenotypic data to find candidate immune exposures, relying instead on TCR beta sequences and their occurrence across donors. To decide whether each TCR beta V gene segment behaved as functional or pseudogenic, an earlier analysis of some 580 of the donors relied on high-throughput TCR beta sequencing. On average, around 230,000 unique TCR beta nucleotide sequences were sequenced per donor among more than 350 genotyped donors of the cohort, with roughly 18% of those sequences being non-productive. The study was designed to test whether signatures of past pathogen exposure could be identified by cataloging public T cell receptors. In a later genetic analysis, genome-wide SNP genotypes for about 65% of the 666 donors were used, and that subset was treated as a discovery cohort. Typing coverage differed by locus: A, B, C, DRB1 and DQB1 were typed in roughly 620-630 donors, DQA1 in about 500, DPA1 in around 610, and DPB1 in just under 490. A later analysis re-analyzed previously published TCR beta repertoires from hundreds of donors and added high-resolution HLA genotyping to study TCR occurrence patterns. Using immunosequencing, the study profiled T cell repertoires from 500 to 800 subjects and related those repertoires to cytomegalovirus serostatus. HLA typing covered class I and class II loci at four-digit resolution.

What the study reported, not specific to this receptor: A later analysis associated about 16,000 TCR beta sequences with specific HLA alleles at a false discovery rate of 0.05. Strong co-occurrence of HLA alleles, especially DR and DQ, made assigning TCR associations to individual alleles difficult. Linkage disequilibrium might explain the correlated functional status among segregating V segments, but an unknown experimental factor could not be excluded. A cluster of highly shared sequence variants was judged likely to be a technical artifact of the sequencing pipeline. V-gene and J-gene trimming of TCR beta chains was associated with a missense DCLRE1C variant in a later genetic analysis, and the association was replicated in an independent cohort. Roughly uniform sequencing depth across donors was assumed in presence/absence analyses, although this assumption may not hold. The study listed 164 TCR beta chains as associated with cytomegalovirus. A later analysis found that TCR association rates varied across HLA loci, with DRB1 alleles showing the most associated TCRs and HLA-C alleles the fewest. An earlier analysis of around 500 of the donors showed that most TCR beta V segments appeared in productive rearrangements either about 90% or about 30% of the time, which broadly matched IMGT annotations. According to the authors, the approach could potentially be generalized to other disease states and immunological phenotypes. In vitro tests confirmed that a few of the cytomegalovirus-associated TCR beta chains recognize cytomegalovirus antigens. According to a later analysis, most CMV-associated TCR beta chains appeared to be HLA-restricted, and the HLA associations seemed to be driven largely by CMV exposure. Compared with the roughly 600-donor mean, donors in an Asian-associated ancestry cluster had fewer N-insertions in productive TCRs, according to a later genetic analysis. The classifier was reported to diagnose cytomegalovirus status with high specificity and sensitivity in both the original and validation cohorts. For the cohort, immune exposure information was limited to CMV serostatus. Several of the top co-occurrence clusters appeared to be linked to parvovirus B19, influenza, CMV and Epstein-Barr virus, according to a later analysis. Compared with equally common non-associated chains, HLA-associated TCR beta chains in a later analysis were more clonally expanded and had lower generation probabilities. Because counts were too low, around 18 rarely observed V segments, including chromosome 9 orphons, were left out of the earlier analysis of over 550 of the donors. Because HLA typing was missing for some donors at each locus, association tests included only the typed subset. A further reported finding was that TCR beta sequences accurately predicted the HLA-A and HLA-B alleles for most subjects in the first cohort. This cohort had only TCR beta chains sequenced, and the lack of alpha or paired-chain data limited which features could be detected. Some IMGT-functional V segments, including TRBV6-2 and TRBV6-3, could not be told apart with the 87-base-pair reads, so those segments were excluded. Most TCR sequences were seen in very few donors, while some public TCRs were found in many individuals.

This receptor was identified in a woman in her thirties or forties in good health and CMV-seronegative. The rearranged segments are TRBV7-9 and TRBJ2-7; the D gene is perhaps TRBD2, from 5 matching bases. Sequenced sample: PBMCs. The sequenced DNA: TGTGCCAGCAGCTTGGTCGGAGGCCGCAACCTCTACGAGCAGTACTTC. It encodes CASSLVGGRNLYEQYF.